This TCR beta chain was recorded in a study of blood T cell repertoires in COVID-19. The data were produced by immunoSEQ multiplex PCR, yet TCRdb's version contains in-frame clones alone and is incomplete. The sample has 250,000 to 350,000 clones; about four fifths are singletons. CDR1 is SEHNR and CDR2 is FQNEAQ in the germline V gene (reference sequence). With 4 bases clipped from V and 2 bases from J, the junction kept 4 bases outside the gene matches. The CDR3 extends over 15 amino acids. Sequencing was performed on peripheral blood. This clonotype was obtained from a human donor with COVID-19, enrolled during active disease. The donor label of this sample is uncertain. This chain links TRBV7-9 with TRBJ2-1; 8 nucleotides match TRBD2. The CDR3 loop reads CASSSAGVAYNEQFF. CDR3 DNA sequence: TGTGCCAGCAGCTCAGCGGGAGTAGCCTACAATGAGCAGTTCTTC.